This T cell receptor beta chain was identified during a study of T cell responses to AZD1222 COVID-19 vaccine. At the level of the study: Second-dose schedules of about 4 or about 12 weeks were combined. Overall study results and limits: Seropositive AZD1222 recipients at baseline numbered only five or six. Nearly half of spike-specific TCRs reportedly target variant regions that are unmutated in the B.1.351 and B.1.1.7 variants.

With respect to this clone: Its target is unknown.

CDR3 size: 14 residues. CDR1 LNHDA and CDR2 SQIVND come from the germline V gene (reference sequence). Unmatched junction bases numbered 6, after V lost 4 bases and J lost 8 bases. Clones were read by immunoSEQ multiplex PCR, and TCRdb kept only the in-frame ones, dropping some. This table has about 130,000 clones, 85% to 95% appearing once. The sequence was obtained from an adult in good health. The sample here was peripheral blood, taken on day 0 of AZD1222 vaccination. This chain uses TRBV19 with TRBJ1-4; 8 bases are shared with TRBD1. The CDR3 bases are TGTGCCAGTAGTACCCAGGGGGCAGGAGAAAAACTGTTTTTT. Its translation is CASSTQGAGEKLFF.